This paragraph covers one TCR beta chain sequence. Its matching antigen is unknown. This sample is drawn from a study of a mutant IDH1 vaccine in newly diagnosed glioma. Overall study: Before enrollment, the patients had been treated with radiotherapy alone, temozolomide alone, or both together. Most of them had received both.

Profiling relied on immunoSEQ multiplex PCR, and the TCRdb table lists in-frame clones only, not all of them. The data contain over 75,000 clones, around four fifths of them seen just once; the ten biggest clones take up approximately 5%. As for time point: week 47, end of study. The vaccine gave 300 ug of a 20-mer mutant IDH1 peptide subcutaneously per dose. Donors had new WHO grade 3 or 4 IDH1-mutant, ATRX-lost astrocytomas. Trimming cost V 7 bases and J 6 bases, with 15 bases left between them. Germline V gene sequence: CDR1 MNHNS, CDR2 SASEGT. The CDR3 is made up of 13 amino acids. The chain links TRBV6-1 to TRBJ1-2, with TRBD1 as a possible D gene (5 bases). The source is a man aged 35 to 55 with glioma. The source material was PBMCs, sampled from a glioma patient whose treatment included an IDH1 peptide vaccine. CDR3 amino acids: CASTVRAIHGYTF. CDR3 sequence (DNA): TGTGCCAGCACCGTCAGGGCAATCCATGGCTACACCTTC.